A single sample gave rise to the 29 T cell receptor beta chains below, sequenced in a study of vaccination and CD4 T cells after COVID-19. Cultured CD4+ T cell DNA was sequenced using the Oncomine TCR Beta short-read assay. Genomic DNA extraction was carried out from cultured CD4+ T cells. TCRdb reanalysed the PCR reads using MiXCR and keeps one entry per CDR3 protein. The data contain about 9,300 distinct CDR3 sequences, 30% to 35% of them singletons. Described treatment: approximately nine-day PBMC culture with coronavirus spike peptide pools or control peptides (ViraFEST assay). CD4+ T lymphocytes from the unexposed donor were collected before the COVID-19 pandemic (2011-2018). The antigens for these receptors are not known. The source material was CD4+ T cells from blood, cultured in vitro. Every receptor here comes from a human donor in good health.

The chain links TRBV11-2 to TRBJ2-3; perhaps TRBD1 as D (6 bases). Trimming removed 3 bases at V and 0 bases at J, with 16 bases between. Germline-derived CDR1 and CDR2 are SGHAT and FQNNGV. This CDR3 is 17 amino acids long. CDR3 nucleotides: TGTGCCAGCAGCTTCCGGGCCGGGACAACTAGCACAGATACGCAGTATTTT. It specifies CASSFRAGTTSTDTQYF. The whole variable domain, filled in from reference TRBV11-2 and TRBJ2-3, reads EAGVAQSPRYKIIEKRQSVAFWCNPISGHATLYWYQQILGQGPKLLIQFQNNGVVDDSQLPKDRFSAERLKGVDSTLKIQPAKLEDSAVYLCASSFRAGTTSTDTQYFGPGTRLTVL.

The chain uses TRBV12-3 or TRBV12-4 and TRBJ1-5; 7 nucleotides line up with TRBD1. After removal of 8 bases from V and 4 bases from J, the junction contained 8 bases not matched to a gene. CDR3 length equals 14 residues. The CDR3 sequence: CASRRAGGNQPQHF. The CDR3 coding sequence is TGTGCCAGCCGACGGGCAGGGGGTAATCAGCCCCAGCATTTT.

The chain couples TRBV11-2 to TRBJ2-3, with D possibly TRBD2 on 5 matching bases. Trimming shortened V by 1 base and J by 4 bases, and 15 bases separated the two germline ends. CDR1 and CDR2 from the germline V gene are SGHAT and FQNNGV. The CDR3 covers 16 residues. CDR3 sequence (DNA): TGTGCCAGCAGCTTAGGAGGGAACATAGACGCAGATACGCAGTATTTT. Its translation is CASSLGGNIDADTQYF.

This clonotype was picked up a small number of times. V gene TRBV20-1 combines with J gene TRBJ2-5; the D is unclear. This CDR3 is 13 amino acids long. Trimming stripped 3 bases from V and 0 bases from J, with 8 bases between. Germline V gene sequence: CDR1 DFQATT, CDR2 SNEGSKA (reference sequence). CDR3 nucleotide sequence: TGCAGTGCTAGGCGCCCTGACCAAGAGACCCAGTACTTC. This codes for CSARRPDQETQYF.

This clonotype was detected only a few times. CDR3 in amino acids: CASRTTGTGAYSNQPQHF. The CDR3 coding sequence is TGTGCCAGCAGAACAACCGGGACAGGGGCCTATAGCAATCAGCCCCAGCATTTT. The chain combines TRBV6-2 or TRBV6-3 with TRBJ1-5; 10 bases align to TRBD1. Trimming took 6 bases from V and 0 from J; bases not matched to a gene: 11. Per the germline V gene, CDR1 is MNHEY and CDR2 is SVGEGT. The CDR3 spans 18 residues.

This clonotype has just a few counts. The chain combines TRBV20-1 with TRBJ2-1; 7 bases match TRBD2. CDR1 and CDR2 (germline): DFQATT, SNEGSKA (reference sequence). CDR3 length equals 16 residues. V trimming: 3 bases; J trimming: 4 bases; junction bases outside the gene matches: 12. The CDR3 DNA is TGCAGTGCTAGGACACCGCGGGGGTTTCAGTACAATGAGCAGTTCTTC. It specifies CSARTPRGFQYNEQFF.

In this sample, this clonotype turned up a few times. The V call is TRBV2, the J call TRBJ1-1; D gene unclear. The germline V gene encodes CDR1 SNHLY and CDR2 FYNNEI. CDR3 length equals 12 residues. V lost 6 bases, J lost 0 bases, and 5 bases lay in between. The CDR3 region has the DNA TGTGCCAGCAGGGTCATGAACACTGAAGCTTTCTTT. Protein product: CASRVMNTEAFF. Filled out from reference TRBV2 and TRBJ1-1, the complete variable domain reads EPEVTQTPSHQVTQMGQEVILRCVPISNHLYFYWYRQILGQKVEFLVSFYNNEISEKSEIFDDQFSVERPDGSNFTLKIRSTKLEDSAMYFCASRVMNTEAFFGQGTRLTVV.

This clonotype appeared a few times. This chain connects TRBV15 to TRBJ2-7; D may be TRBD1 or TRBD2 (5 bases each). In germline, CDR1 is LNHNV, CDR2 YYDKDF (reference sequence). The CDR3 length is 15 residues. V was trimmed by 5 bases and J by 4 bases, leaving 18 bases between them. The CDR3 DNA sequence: TGTGCCACCAGCCCACTTGGGGGTGCCCTTTACGAGCAGTACTTC. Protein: CATSPLGGALYEQYF.

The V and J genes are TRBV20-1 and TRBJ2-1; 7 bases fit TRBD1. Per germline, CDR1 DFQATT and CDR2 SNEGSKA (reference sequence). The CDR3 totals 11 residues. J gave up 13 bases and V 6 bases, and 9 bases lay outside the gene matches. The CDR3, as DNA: TGCAGTGCCGCTGACAGGGTTGAACAGTTCTTC. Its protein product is CSAADRVEQFF.

The CDR3 region has the DNA TGCAGTGCTAGGGGTGACAGATTTCTTGGAAACACCATATATTTT. This encodes CSARGDRFLGNTIYF. The rearrangement links TRBV20-1 to TRBJ1-3, with a weak D call TRBD1 (5 bases). V was shortened by 3 bases and J by 3 bases, with 15 bases between the two germline ends. CDR1 DFQATT and CDR2 SNEGSKA come from the germline V gene (reference sequence). This CDR3 is built from 15 residues.

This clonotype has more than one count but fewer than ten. This CDR3 reads CASSSTGVYGYTF. The CDR3 DNA reads as TGTGCCAGCAGTTCCACAGGGGTATACGGCTACACCTTC. The chain links TRBV12-3 or TRBV12-4 to TRBJ1-2; 7 bases fit TRBD1. V lost 4 bases, J lost 8 bases, and 7 bases stayed unmatched. The CDR3 extends over 13 amino acids.

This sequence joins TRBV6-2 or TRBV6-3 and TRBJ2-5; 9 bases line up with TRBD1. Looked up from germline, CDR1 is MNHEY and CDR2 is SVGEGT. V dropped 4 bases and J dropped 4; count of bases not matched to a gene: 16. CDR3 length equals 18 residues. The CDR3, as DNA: TGTGCCAGCAGTTCGAAGTCGACAGGGGGTTTGCGAGGAGAGACCCAGTACTTC. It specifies CASSSKSTGGLRGETQYF.

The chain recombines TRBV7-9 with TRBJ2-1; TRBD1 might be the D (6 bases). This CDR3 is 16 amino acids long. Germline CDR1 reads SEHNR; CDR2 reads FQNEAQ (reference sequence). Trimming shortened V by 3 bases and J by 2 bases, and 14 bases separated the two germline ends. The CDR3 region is CASSFLTGRTYNEQFF. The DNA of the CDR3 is TGTGCCAGCAGCTTTTTAACAGGGAGAACCTACAATGAGCAGTTCTTC. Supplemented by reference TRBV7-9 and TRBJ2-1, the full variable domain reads DTGVSQNPRHKITKRGQNVTFRCDPISEHNRLYWYRQTLGQGPEFLTYFQNEAQLEKSRLLSDRFSAERPKGSFSTLEIQRTEQGDSAMYLCASSFLTGRTYNEQFFGPGTRLTVL.

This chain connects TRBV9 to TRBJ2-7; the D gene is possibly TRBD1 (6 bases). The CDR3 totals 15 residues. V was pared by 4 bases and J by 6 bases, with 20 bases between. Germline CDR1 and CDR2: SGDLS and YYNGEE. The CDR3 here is CASSPANTGPGEQYF. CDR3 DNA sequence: TGTGCCAGCAGCCCCGCCAACACAGGGCCTGGCGAGCAGTACTTC.

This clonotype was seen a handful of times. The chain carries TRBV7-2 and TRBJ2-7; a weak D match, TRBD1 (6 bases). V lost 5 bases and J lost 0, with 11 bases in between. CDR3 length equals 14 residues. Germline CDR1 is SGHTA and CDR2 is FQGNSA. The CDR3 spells CASSAGTFSYEQYF. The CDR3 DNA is TGTGCCAGCAGCGCCGGGACATTCTCCTACGAGCAGTACTTC.

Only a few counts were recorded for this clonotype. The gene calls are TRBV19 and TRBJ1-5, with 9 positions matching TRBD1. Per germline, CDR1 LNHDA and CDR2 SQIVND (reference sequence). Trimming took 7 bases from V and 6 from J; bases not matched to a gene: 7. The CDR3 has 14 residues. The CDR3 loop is CASTPGQGSQPQHF. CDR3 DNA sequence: TGTGCCAGTACCCCGGGACAGGGTAGTCAGCCCCAGCATTTT.

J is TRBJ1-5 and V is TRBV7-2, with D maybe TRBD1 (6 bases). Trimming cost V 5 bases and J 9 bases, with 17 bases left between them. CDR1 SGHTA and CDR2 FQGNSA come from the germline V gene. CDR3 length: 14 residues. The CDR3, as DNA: TGTGCCAGCAGCCCCACACAGGGATTGGGGCCCCAGCATTTT. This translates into CASSPTQGLGPQHF. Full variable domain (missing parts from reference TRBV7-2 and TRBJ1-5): GAGVSQSPSNKVTEKGKDVELRCDPISGHTALYWYRQSLGQGLEFLIYFQGNSAPDKSGLPSDRFSAERTGGSVSTLTIQRTQQEDSAVYLCASSPTQGLGPQHFGDGTRLSIL.

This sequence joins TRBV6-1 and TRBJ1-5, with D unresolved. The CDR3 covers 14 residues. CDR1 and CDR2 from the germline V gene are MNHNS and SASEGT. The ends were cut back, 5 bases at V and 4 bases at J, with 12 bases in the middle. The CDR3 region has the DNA TGTGCCAGCAGTAAAGACACCTTAAATCAGCCCCAGCATTTT. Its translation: CASSKDTLNQPQHF.

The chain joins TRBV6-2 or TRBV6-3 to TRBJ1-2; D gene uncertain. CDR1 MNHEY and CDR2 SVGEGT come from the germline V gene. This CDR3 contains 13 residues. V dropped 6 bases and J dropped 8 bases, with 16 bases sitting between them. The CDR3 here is CASRLDSYSGYTF. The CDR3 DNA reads TGTGCCAGCAGGCTGGATTCGTATAGCGGCTACACCTTC.

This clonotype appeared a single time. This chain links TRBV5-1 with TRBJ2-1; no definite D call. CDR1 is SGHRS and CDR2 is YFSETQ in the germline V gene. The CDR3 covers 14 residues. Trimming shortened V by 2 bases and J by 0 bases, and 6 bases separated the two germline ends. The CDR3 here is CASSLGASYNEQFF. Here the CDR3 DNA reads TGCGCCAGCAGCTTAGGCGCCTCCTACAATGAGCAGTTCTTC.

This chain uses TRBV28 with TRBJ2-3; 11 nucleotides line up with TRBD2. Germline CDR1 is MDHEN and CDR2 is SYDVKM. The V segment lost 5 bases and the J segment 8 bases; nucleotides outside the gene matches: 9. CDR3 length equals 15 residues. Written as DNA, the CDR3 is TGTGCCAGCAGTATGATAGGGACTAGCGGTTCTACGCAGTATTTT. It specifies CASSMIGTSGSTQYF.

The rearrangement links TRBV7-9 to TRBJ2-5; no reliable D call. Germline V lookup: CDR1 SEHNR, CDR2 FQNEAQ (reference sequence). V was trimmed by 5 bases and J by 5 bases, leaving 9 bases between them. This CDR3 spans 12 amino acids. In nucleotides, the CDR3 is TGTGCCAGCAGCCAAGCGAGTGAGACCCAGTACTTC. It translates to CASSQASETQYF.

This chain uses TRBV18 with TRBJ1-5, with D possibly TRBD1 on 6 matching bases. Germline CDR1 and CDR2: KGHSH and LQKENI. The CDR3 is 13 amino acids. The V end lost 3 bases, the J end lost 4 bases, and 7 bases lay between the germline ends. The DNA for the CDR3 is TGTGCCAGCTCACCTCAGGGGAATCAGCCCCAGCATTTT. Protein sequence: CASSPQGNQPQHF.

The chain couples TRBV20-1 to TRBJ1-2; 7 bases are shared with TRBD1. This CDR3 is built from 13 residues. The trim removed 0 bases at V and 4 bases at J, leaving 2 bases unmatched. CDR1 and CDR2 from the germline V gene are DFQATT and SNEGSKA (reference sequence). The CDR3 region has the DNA TGCAGTGCTAGAGAGACAGGGTTCTATGGCTACACCTTC. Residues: CSARETGFYGYTF.

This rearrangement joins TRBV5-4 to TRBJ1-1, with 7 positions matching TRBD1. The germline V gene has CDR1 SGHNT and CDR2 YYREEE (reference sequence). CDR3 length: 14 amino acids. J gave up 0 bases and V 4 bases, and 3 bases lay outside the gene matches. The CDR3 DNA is TGTGCCAGCAGCCCAGGGGGTATGAACACTGAAGCTTTCTTT. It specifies CASSPGGMNTEAFF.

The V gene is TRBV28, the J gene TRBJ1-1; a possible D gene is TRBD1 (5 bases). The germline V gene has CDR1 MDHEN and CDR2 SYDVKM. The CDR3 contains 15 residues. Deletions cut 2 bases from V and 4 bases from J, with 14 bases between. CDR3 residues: CASSLGGRATTEAFF. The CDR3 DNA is TGTGCCAGCAGTTTAGGAGGCAGGGCGACCACTGAAGCTTTCTTT.

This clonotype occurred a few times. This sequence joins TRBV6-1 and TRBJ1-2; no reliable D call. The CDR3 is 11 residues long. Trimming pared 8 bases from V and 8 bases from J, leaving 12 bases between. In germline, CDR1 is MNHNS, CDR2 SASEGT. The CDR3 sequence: CASRTGGGYTF. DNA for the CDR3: TGTGCCAGCCGGACCGGAGGGGGCTACACCTTC.

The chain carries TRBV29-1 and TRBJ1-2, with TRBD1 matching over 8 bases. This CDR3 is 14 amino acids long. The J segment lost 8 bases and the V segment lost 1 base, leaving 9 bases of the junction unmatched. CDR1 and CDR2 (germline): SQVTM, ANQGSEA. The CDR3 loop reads CSVEAAGGILGYTF. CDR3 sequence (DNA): TGCAGCGTTGAAGCGGCAGGGGGCATTTTAGGCTACACCTTC.

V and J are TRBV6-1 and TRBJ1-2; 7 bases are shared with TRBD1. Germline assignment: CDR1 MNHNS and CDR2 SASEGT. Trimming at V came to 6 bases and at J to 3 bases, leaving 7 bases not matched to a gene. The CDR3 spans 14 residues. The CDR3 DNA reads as TGTGCCAGCAGCCGACAGGGTGGGGACTATGGCTACACCTTC. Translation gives CASSRQGGDYGYTF.